This T cell receptor beta chain was captured in a study of blood T cell repertoires in COVID-19. Study information: Sites in the United States, Italy and Spain provided acute and convalescent COVID-19 samples. From T cells, B-cell-depleted T cells, or PBMCs came the material, which was cDNA or gDNA.

CDR1 is SQVTM and CDR2 is ANQGSEA in the germline V gene. This CDR3 region has 14 residues. The V gene lost 2 bases and the J gene lost 4 bases, with 13 bases spanning the gap. In the original analysis: From reference gene primer amplification, estimates of nucleated cell counts were derived. The assay was immunoSEQ multiplex PCR, and TCRdb's table has in-frame clones only and misses some. D and trimming were read from the DNA, whereas the V and J calls and clone size are those reported in that table. The data hold tens of thousands of clones, with around 68% observed a single time. Material: peripheral blood. The sequence was obtained from a woman aged 70-85 years with acute or convalescent COVID-19. V and J are TRBV29-1 and TRBJ2-3; tentative D call: TRBD2 (6 bases). DNA of the CDR3: TGCAGCGTTGAAACGATTAGCGGCGCAGATACGCAGTATTTT. This encodes CSVETISGADTQYF.